The present TCR beta chain was sequenced within a study of cytomegalovirus exposure and HLA in healthy donors. Findings and limits, study-wide: Investigators reported fewer than 200 TCR beta chains as tied to cytomegalovirus. One later analysis reportedly identified an Asian-associated ancestry cluster that showed fewer N-insertions than the roughly 700-donor mean.

On this clone: The antigen is undetermined.

The PCR used 60 Vbeta and 13 Jbeta primers. Assay used: immunoSEQ multiplex PCR; TCRdb lists only in-frame clones, some missing. The sample lists 150,000 or so clones; 82% were seen once. Germline V lookup: CDR1 MGHRA, CDR2 YSYEKL. The CDR3 is 16 residues long. Trimming at V came to 4 bases and at J to 2 bases, leaving 7 bases not matched to a gene. The sequence was collected from a woman between 45 and 65 years old in good health and CMV-seropositive. The genes are TRBV4-1 and TRBJ2-3; 9 nucleotides align to TRBD2. Sequencing was done on a sample of PBMCs. The chain's CDR3 is CASSPEGGGVTDTQYF. As DNA, the CDR3 is TGCGCCAGCAGCCCGGAGGGCGGGGGGGTCACAGATACGCAGTATTTT.